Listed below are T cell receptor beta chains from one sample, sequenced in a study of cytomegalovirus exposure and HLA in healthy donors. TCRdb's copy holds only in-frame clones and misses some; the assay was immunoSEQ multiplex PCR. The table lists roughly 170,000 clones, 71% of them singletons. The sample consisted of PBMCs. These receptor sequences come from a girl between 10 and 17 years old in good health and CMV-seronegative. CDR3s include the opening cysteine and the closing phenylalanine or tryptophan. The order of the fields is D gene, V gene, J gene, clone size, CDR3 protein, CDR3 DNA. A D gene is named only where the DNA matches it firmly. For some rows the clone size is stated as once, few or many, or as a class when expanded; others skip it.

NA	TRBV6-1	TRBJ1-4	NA	CASRAYPNEKLFF	TGTGCCAGCAGAGCTTATCCTAATGAAAAACTGTTTTTT
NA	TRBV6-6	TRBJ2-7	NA	CASSYSGGGWYEQYF	TGTGCCAGCAGTTACTCGGGCGGGGGCTGGTACGAGCAGTACTTC
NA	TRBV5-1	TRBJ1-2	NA	CASSLDGQGYGYTF	TGCGCCAGCAGCTTGGATGGGCAGGGCTATGGCTACACCTTC
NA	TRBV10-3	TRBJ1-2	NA	CAISDTYGYTF	TGTGCCATCAGTGACACTTATGGCTACACCTTC
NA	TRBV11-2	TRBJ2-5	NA	CASSPRDFRQETQYF	TGTGCCAGCAGCCCCAGGGACTTTCGACAAGAGACCCAGTACTTC
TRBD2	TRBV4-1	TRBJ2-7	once	CASSPRTSGRSYEQYF	TGCGCCAGCAGCCCAAGGACTAGCGGACGCTCCTACGAGCAGTACTTC
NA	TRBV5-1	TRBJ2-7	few	CASSPGQRGGEQYF	TGCGCCAGCAGCCCCGGACAGAGGGGAGGGGAGCAGTACTTC
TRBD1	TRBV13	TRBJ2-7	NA	CASSSTYRGREQYF	TGTGCCAGCAGCTCGACCTACAGGGGGCGAGAGCAGTACTTC
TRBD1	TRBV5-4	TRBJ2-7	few	CASSSRDSAYEQYF	TGTGCCAGCAGTTCCCGGGACAGTGCGTACGAGCAGTACTTC
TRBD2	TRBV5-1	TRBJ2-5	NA	CASSQLARETQYF	TGCGCCAGCAGCCAACTAGCGCGGGAGACCCAGTACTTC
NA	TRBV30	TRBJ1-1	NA	CAYIRGSGNTEAFF	TGTGCCTATATCAGGGGCTCGGGGAACACTGAAGCTTTCTTT
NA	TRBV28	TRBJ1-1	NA	CASSLQGYTEAFF	TGTGCCAGCAGTTTACAGGGTTATACTGAAGCTTTCTTT
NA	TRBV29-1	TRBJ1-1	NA	CSVGRESRDPMGTEAFF	TGCAGCGTCGGGAGGGAATCCCGGGACCCCATGGGCACTGAAGCTTTCTTT
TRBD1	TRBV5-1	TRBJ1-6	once	CASSLGDRANSPLHF	TGCGCCAGCAGCCTTGGGGACAGGGCGAATTCACCCCTCCACTTT
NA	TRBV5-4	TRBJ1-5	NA	CASSLGGGNQPQHF	TGTGCCAGCAGCTTGGGTGGGGGGAATCAGCCCCAGCATTTT
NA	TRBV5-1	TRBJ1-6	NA	CASSIWTTSSSPLHF	TGCGCCAGCAGCATCTGGACAACATCTAGTTCACCCCTCCACTTT
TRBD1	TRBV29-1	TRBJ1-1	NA	CSVRDRWNTEAFF	TGCAGCGTTAGGGACAGATGGAACACTGAAGCTTTCTTT
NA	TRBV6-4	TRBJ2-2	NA	CASSDYGDTGELFF	TGTGCCAGCAGTGACTACGGGGACACCGGGGAGCTGTTTTTT
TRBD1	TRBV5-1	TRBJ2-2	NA	CASSTGRQGATGELFF	TGCGCCAGCAGCACAGGAAGACAGGGGGCCACCGGGGAGCTGTTTTTT
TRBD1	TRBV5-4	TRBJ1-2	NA	CASSFQQGALRNYGYTF	TGTGCCAGCAGCTTTCAACAGGGGGCGCTGAGAAACTATGGCTACACCTTC
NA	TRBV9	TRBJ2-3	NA	CASSLQAELTDTQYF	TGTGCCAGCAGCTTACAAGCGGAACTCACAGATACGCAGTATTTT
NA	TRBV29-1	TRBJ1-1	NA	CSVVARENSEAFF	TGCAGCGTTGTCGCCAGGGAAAACTCTGAAGCTTTCTTT
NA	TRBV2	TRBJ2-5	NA	CASSLVQTGEETQYF	TGTGCCAGCAGTCTTGTCCAGACCGGAGAAGAGACCCAGTACTTC
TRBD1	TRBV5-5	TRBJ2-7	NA	CASSLGGQVRDYEQYF	TGTGCCAGCAGCTTGGGGGGACAGGTTAGGGACTACGAGCAGTACTTC
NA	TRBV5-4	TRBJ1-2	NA	CASSLKGQGYGYTF	TGTGCCAGCAGCTTAAAGGGGCAGGGCTATGGCTACACCTTC
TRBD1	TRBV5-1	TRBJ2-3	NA	CASSLGMQGGTDTQYF	TGCGCCAGCAGCTTGGGAATGCAGGGGGGCACAGATACGCAGTATTTT
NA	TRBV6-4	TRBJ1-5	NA	CASASVWGGQPQHF	TGTGCCAGCGCCAGTGTGTGGGGGGGGCAGCCCCAGCATTTT
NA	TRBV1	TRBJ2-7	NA	CTSSHPSGGFREQYF	TGCACCAGCAGCCACCCCAGCGGGGGGTTTCGCGAGCAGTACTTC
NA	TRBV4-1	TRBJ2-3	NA	CASSQDEASTDTQYF	TGCGCCAGCAGCCAAGATGAGGCCAGCACAGATACGCAGTATTTT
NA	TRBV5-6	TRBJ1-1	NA	CASSLFGATEAFF	TGTGCCAGCAGCTTGTTTGGGGCCACTGAAGCTTTCTTT
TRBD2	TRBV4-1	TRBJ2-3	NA	CASSQVASGGGDDTQYF	TGCGCCAGCAGCCAGGTAGCTAGCGGGGGGGGTGACGATACGCAGTATTTT
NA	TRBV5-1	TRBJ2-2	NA	CASSLDWGHTGELFF	TGCGCCAGCAGCTTGGATTGGGGGCACACCGGGGAGCTGTTTTTT
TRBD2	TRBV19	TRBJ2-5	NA	CASSIGLEETQYF	TGTGCCAGTAGTATTGGACTAGAGGAGACCCAGTACTTC